The clone carrying this TCR beta chain was detected ten times or more. Its antigen is as yet unknown. Based on CD45RO/CCR7/CD25/CD127/CD95/CD27, CD4+ regulatory, stem cell-like memory, naive and central memory cells were sorted. This CDR3 region has 11 residues. Isolated RNA was reverse transcribed in full, so expressed TCRB transcripts were sequenced. Naive, central memory and regulatory T cell samples came to a mean of approximately 3.6 million reads. The repertoire was sequenced with immunoSEQ multiplex PCR; TCRdb's copy has only in-frame clones and lacks some. The sample carries a few hundred thousand clones, less than 15% recorded once. This record comes from a study of beta chain features in type 1 diabetes. Study-wide points: The naive, central memory and Treg TCRB repertoires looked more alike in patients than they did in healthy donors. Sequencing the cDNA could make cells with high TCR expression show up more than they should.

This clonotype was obtained from a man aged 30-40 years in good health. The sample was central memory CD4+ T cells from blood. The rearrangement links TRBV21-1 to TRBJ2-7; TRBD1 was called by the table and not checked on the DNA. TRBV21-1 is annotated as a pseudogene. The DNA of the CDR3 is TGTGCCAAGGACAGGGGGCTCGAGCAGTACGTC. It encodes CAKDRGLEQYV.